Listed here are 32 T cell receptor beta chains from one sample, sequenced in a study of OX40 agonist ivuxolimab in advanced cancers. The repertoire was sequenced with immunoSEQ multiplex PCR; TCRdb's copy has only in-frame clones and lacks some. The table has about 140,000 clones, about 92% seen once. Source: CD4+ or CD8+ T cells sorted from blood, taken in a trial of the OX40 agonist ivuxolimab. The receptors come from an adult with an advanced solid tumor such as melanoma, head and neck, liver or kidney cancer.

This chain's CDR3 is CASSGRGRENEQYF. The CDR3 region has the DNA TGTGCCAGCAGTGGCCGTGGCAGGGAAAACGAGCAGTACTTC. The chain combines TRBV6-8 with TRBJ2-7, with D possibly matching TRBD1 (5 bases). The germline V gene encodes CDR1 MNHGY and CDR2 SAAAGT. The CDR3 has 14 residues. V was pared by 5 bases and J by 5 bases, with 16 bases between.

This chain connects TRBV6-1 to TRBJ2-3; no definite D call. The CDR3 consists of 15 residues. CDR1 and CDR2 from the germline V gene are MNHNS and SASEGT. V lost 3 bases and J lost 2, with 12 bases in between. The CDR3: CASSDVSRYTDTQYF. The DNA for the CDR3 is TGTGCCAGCAGTGACGTTAGCAGATACACAGATACGCAGTATTTT.

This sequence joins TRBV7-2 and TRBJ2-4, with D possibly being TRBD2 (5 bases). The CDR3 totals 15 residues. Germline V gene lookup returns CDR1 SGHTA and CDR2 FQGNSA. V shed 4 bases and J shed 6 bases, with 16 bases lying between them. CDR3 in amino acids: CASSSHLIGGNIQYF. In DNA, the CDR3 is TGTGCCAGCAGCTCCCACCTCATAGGAGGAAACATTCAGTACTTC.

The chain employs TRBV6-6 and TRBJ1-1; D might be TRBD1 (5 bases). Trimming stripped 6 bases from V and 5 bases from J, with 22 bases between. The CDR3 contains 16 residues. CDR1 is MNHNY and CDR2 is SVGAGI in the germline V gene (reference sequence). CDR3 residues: CASSGGVSSLATEAFF. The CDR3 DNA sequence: TGTGCCAGCAGCGGGGGTGTGAGTAGTCTCGCGACTGAAGCTTTCTTT.

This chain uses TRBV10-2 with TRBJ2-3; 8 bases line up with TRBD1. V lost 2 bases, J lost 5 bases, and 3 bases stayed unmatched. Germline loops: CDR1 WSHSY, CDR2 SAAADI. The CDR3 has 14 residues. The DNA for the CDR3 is TGCGCCAGCAGTGAGCAGGGGGCGATAGATACGCAGTATTTT. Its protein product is CASSEQGAIDTQYF.

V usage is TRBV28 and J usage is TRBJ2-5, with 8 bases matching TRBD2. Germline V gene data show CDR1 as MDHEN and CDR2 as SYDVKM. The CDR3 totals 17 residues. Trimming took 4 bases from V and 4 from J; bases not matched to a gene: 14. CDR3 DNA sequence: TGTGCCAGCAGTTCCCGGTCGGGGGGGAGGGCGAGAGAGACCCAGTACTTC. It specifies CASSSRSGGRARETQYF.

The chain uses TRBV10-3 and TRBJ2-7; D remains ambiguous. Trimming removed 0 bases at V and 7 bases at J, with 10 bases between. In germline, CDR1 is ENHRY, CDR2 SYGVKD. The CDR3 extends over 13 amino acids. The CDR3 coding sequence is TGTGCCATCAGTGAGTCTACACCCTGGGAGCAGTACTTC. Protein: CAISESTPWEQYF.

The DNA for the CDR3 is TGTGCCAGCAGCTTAGTAGGCCATATCTACAATGAGCAGTTCTTC. It specifies CASSLVGHIYNEQFF. The chain uses TRBV7-9 and TRBJ2-1; no reliable D call. CDR3 size: 15 residues. Germline lookup yields CDR1 SEHNR and CDR2 FQNEAQ (reference sequence). V lost 1 base and J 3 bases, leaving 10 bases between the germline ends.

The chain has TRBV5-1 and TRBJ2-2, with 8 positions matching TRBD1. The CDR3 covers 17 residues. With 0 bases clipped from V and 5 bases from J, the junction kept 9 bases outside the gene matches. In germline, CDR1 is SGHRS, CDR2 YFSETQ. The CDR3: CASSLAWQGAGTGELFF. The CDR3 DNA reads TGCGCCAGCAGCTTGGCCTGGCAGGGGGCAGGAACCGGGGAGCTGTTTTTT.

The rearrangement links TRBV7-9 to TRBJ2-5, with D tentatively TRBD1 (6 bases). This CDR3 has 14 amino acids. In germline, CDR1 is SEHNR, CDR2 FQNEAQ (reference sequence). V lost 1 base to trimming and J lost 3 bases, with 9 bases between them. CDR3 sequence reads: CASSLDSGEETQYF. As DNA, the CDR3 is TGTGCCAGCAGCTTAGACTCAGGGGAAGAGACCCAGTACTTC.

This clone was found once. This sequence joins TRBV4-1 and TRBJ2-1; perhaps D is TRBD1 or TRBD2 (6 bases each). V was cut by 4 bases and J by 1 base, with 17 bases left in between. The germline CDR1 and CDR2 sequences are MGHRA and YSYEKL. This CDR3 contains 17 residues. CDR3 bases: TGCGCCAGCAGCCCCCAACGGGGGCAGGGGTCCTACAATGAGCAGTTCTTC. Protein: CASSPQRGQGSYNEQFF.

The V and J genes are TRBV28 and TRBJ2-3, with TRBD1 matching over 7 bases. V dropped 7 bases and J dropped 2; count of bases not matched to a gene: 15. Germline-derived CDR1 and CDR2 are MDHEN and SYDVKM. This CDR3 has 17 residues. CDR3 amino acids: CASMGKQGSRITDTQYF. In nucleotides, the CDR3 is TGTGCCAGCATGGGAAAACAGGGGTCCCGAATCACAGATACGCAGTATTTT.

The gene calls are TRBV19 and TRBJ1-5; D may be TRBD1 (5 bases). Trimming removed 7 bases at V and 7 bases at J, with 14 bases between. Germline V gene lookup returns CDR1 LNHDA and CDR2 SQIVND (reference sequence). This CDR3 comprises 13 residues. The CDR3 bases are TGTGCCAGTAACGGTCAGGGCCGGCAGCCCCAGCATTTT. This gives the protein CASNGQGRQPQHF.

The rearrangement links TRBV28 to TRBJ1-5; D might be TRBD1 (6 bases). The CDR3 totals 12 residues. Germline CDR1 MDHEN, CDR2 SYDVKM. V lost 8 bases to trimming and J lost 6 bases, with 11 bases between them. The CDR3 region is CASRGASQPQHF. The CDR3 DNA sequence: TGTGCCAGCCGGGGGGCAAGTCAGCCCCAGCATTTT.

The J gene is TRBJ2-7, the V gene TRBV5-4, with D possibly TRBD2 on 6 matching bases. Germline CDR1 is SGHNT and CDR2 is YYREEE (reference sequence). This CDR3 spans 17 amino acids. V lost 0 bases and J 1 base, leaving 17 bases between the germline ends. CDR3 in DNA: TGTGCCAGCAGCTTGGGCGGGACTGTCGGACCTTCCTACGAGCAGTACTTC. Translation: CASSLGGTVGPSYEQYF.

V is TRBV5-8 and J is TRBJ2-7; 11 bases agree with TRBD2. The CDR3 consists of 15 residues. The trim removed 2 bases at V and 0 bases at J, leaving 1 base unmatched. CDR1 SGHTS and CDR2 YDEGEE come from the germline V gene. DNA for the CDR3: TGTGCCAGCAGCTTAGGGACTAGCGGCTCCTACGAGCAGTACTTC. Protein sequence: CASSLGTSGSYEQYF.

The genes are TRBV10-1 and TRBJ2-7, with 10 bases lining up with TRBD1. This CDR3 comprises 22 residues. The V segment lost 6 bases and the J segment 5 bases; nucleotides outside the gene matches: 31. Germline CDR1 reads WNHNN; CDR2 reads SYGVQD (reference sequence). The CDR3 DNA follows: TGCGCCAGCAGACCCGGGACAGGGGCATGGCTAGCGGGTGGAAGGGGGCTCGACGAGCAGTACTTC. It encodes CASRPGTGAWLAGGRGLDEQYF.

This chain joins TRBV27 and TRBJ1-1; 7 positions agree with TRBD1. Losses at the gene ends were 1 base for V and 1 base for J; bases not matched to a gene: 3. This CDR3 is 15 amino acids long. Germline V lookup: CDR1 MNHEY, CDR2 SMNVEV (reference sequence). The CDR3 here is CASSLYRTGNTEAFF. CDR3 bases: TGTGCCAGCAGTTTATATAGGACAGGGAACACTGAAGCTTTCTTT.

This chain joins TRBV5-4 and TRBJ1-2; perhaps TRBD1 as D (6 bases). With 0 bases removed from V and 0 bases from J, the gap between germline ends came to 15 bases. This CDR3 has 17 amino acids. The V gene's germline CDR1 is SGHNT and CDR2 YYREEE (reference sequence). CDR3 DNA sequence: TGTGCCAGCAGCTTGGGACAGGCCGATTTTCCTAACTATGGCTACACCTTC. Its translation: CASSLGQADFPNYGYTF.

The CDR3 is CASTSRGIAYSPLHF. The DNA for the CDR3 is TGTGCCAGCACCTCGAGGGGCATAGCCTATTCACCCCTCCACTTT. J is TRBJ1-6 and V is TRBV6-6; maybe TRBD1 (5 bases). Per the germline V gene, CDR1 is MNHNY and CDR2 is SVGAGI (reference sequence). V dropped 7 bases and J dropped 8 bases, with 18 bases sitting between them. The CDR3 extends over 15 amino acids.

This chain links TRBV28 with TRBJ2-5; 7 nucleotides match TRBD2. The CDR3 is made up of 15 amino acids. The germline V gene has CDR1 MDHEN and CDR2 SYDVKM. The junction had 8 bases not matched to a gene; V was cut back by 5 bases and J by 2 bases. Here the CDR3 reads CASSPPGSGQETQYF. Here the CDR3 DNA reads TGTGCCAGCAGTCCCCCAGGTAGCGGGCAAGAGACCCAGTACTTC.

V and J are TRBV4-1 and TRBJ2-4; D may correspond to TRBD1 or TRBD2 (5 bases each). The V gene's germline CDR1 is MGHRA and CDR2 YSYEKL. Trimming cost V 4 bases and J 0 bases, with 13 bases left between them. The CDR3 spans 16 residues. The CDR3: CASSPDGARAKNIQYF. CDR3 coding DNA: TGCGCCAGCAGCCCCGACGGGGCACGAGCCAAAAACATTCAGTACTTC.

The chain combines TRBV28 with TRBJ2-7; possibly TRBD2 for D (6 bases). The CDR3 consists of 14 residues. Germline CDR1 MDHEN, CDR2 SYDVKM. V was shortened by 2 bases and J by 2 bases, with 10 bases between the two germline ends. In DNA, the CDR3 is TGTGCCAGCAGTTTACAGGCGGGGCCCTACGAGCAGTACTTC. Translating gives CASSLQAGPYEQYF.

The CDR3 loop is CAWSVLWSSNEQFF. CDR3 in DNA: TGTGCCTGGAGTGTACTCTGGAGTAGTAATGAGCAGTTCTTC. The chain links TRBV30 to TRBJ2-1; D is undetermined. Germline V CDR1 and CDR2: GTSNPN, SVGIG (reference sequence). This CDR3 has 14 residues. Trimming cost V 0 bases and J 7 bases, with 13 bases left between them.

DNA for the CDR3: TGTGCCAGTAGTCCAGGAGGGGGCCCAGATACGCAGTATTTT. It translates to CASSPGGGPDTQYF. The chain employs TRBV19 and TRBJ2-3, with a weak D call TRBD1 (7 bases). V was cut by 5 bases and J by 4 bases, with 13 bases left in between. Germline CDR1 LNHDA, CDR2 SQIVND (reference sequence). The CDR3 sequence is 14 residues long.

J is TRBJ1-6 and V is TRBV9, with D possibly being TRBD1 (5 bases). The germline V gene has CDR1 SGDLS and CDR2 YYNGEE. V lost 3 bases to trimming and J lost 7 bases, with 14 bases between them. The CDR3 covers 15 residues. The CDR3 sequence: CASSEGVGLNSPLHF. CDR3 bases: TGTGCCAGCAGCGAAGGGGTCGGGTTGAATTCACCCCTCCACTTT.

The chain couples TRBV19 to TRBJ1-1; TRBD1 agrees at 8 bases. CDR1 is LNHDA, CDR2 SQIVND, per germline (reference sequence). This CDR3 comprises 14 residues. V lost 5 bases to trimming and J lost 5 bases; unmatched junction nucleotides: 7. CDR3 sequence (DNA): TGTGCCAGTAGTCGCAGGGGGCGCGGAACTGAAGCTTTCTTT. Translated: CASSRRGRGTEAFF.

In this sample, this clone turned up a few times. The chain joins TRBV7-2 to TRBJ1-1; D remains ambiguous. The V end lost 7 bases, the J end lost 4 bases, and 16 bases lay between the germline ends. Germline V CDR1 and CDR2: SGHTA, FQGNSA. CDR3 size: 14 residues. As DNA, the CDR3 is TGTGCCAGCACCCCTCCCGGCCGAGGCACTGAAGCTTTCTTT. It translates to CASTPPGRGTEAFF.

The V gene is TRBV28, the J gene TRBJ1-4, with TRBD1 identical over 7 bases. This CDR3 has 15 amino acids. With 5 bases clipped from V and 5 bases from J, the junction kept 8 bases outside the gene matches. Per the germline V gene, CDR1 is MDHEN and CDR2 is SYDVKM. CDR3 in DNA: TGTGCCAGCAGTGTACGCAGGGGGGGAAATGAAAAACTGTTTTTT. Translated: CASSVRRGGNEKLFF.

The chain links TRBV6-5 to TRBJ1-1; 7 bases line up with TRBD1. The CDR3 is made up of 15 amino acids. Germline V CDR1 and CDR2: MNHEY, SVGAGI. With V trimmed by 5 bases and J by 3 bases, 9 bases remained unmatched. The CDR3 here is CASSNRQGGYTEAFF. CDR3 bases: TGTGCCAGCAGTAACCGACAGGGTGGGTACACTGAAGCTTTCTTT.

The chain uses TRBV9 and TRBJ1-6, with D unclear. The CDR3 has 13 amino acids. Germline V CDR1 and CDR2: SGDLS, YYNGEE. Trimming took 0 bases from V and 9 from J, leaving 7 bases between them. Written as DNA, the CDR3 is TGTGCCAGCAGCGTAGTCGGGCCTTCACCCCTCCACTTT. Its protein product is CASSVVGPSPLHF.

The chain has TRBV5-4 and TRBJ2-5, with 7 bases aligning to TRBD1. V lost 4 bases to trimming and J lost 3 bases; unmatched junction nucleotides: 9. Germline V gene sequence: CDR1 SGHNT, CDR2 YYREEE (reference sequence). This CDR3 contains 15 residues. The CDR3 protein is CASSPRDRRKETQYF. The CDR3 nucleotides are TGTGCCAGCAGCCCCCGGGACAGACGAAAAGAGACCCAGTACTTC.